These T cell receptor beta chains were read from a single sample in a study of early T cells in non-severe SARS-CoV-2 infection. TCRdb re-called the 5' RACE reads with MiXCR, one entry per CDR3 protein. The sample includes more than 80,000 distinct CDR3 sequences, roughly 13% of them seen just once. The sample taken for sequencing was whole blood. The source of these receptors is an adult who was a healthcare worker with PCR-confirmed SARS-CoV-2 infection or an uninfected control (not recorded which). CDR3s include the opening cysteine and the closing phenylalanine or tryptophan. The D gene is left open where the match is weak. Only some rows state a clone size, as once, few, many or a class for expanded clones.

J gene,D gene,CDR3 length,V gene,clone size,CDR3 protein,CDR3 DNA
TRBJ1-4,TRBD1,14,TRBV20-1,many,CSGRSGQENEKLFF,TGCAGTGGACGAAGTGGACAGGAGAATGAAAAACTGTTTTTT
TRBJ2-7,TRBD1,13,TRBV4-2,many,CASSHRQGHEQYF,TGTGCCAGCAGCCATCGACAGGGGCACGAGCAGTACTTC
TRBJ2-5,TRBD1,18,TRBV18,many,CASSIRLLGQGATETQYF,TGTGCCAGCTCAATTAGGCTCCTTGGACAGGGGGCGACAGAGACCCAGTACTTC
TRBJ2-3,TRBD2,17,TRBV7-2,few,CASRWRGAGGPTDTQYF,TGTGCCAGCAGATGGCGGGGAGCGGGGGGGCCAACAGATACGCAGTATTTT
TRBJ2-4,TRBD2,17,TRBV3-1,few,CASSPWTSGLAKNIQYF,TGTGCCAGCAGCCCCTGGACTAGCGGGTTAGCCAAAAACATTCAGTACTTC
TRBJ1-5,.,12,TRBV29-1,many,CSVRGSNQPQHF,TGCAGCGTCAGGGGAAGCAATCAGCCCCAGCATTTT
TRBJ2-2,TRBD2,15,TRBV3-1,few,CASRPPGLKDGELFF,TGTGCCAGCAGACCACCGGGACTAAAGGACGGGGAGCTGTTTTTT
TRBJ2-1,TRBD2,14,TRBV7-2,few,CAGSRTAGGTVGFF,TGTGCCGGATCCCGGACGGCGGGGGGAACTGTAGGGTTCTTC
TRBJ2-2,.,10,TRBV30,many,CASGPLELFF,TGTGCCTCCGGCCCCCTCGAGCTGTTTTTT
TRBJ1-2,TRBD1,15,TRBV7-8,.,CASSTGTGVGYGYTF,TGTGCCAGCAGCACTGGGACAGGGGTCGGGTATGGCTACACCTTC
TRBJ1-5,.,13,TRBV29-1,many,CSVASITGQPQHF,TGCAGCGTTGCAAGCATTACAGGTCAGCCCCAGCATTTT
TRBJ2-7,.,14,TRBV6-5,many,CASSPTGSSYEQYF,TGTGCCAGCAGCCCCACAGGGTCCTCCTACGAGCAGTACTTC
TRBJ2-7,.,13,TRBV12-3/TRBV12-4,few,CASSRGGPLEQYF,TGTGCCAGCAGCAGGGGGGGTCCCCTCGAGCAGTACTTC
TRBJ2-3,.,13,TRBV5-1,many,CASSPTELDTQYF,TGCGCCAGCAGCCCCACGGAGCTGGATACGCAGTATTTT
TRBJ1-2,.,15,TRBV4-1,few,CASSQPPGQFYGYTF,TGCGCCAGCAGCCAACCACCTGGACAGTTCTATGGCTACACCTTC
TRBJ1-1,.,19,TRBV24-1,many,CATSDLAAGGASSNTEAFF,TGTGCCACCAGTGATTTGGCCGCGGGGGGCGCGTCTTCGAACACTGAAGCTTTCTTT
TRBJ1-3,.,15,TRBV15,.,CATSRDAVTGNTIYF,TGTGCCACCAGCAGAGATGCAGTAACTGGAAACACCATATATTTT
TRBJ2-1,.,13,TRBV7-9,many,CASSSVGHNEQFF,TGTGCCAGCAGCTCCGTGGGTCACAATGAGCAGTTCTTC
TRBJ2-6,.,15,TRBV19,many,CASSKTDSGANVLTF,TGTGCCAGTAGTAAGACAGATTCTGGGGCCAACGTCCTGACTTTC
TRBJ1-2,.,13,TRBV7-9,.,CASSLLSAYGYTF,TGTGCCAGCAGCTTATTGTCAGCCTATGGCTACACCTTC
TRBJ2-1,TRBD1,13,TRBV5-1,few,CASRGQGYNEQFF,TGCGCCAGCAGGGGACAGGGTTACAATGAGCAGTTCTTC
TRBJ2-2,.,13,TRBV6-4,many,CASSEVPTGELFF,TGTGCCAGCAGTGAGGTCCCGACCGGGGAGCTGTTTTTT
TRBJ2-1,.,15,TRBV7-2,many,CASSFDSRSYNEQFF,TGTGCCAGCAGCTTCGACAGTCGCTCCTACAATGAGCAGTTCTTC
TRBJ2-3,.,12,TRBV19,few,CASGVTSDTQYF,TGTGCCAGTGGTGTTACTTCAGATACGCAGTATTTT
TRBJ1-2,.,14,TRBV13,.,CASSLSPESLGYTF,TGTGCCAGCAGCTTATCTCCCGAGTCCCTTGGCTACACCTTC
TRBJ1-1,.,15,TRBV10-3,few,CAISEWGTVNTEAFF,TGTGCCATCAGTGAGTGGGGGACGGTGAACACTGAAGCTTTCTTT
TRBJ2-4,.,14,TRBV4-3,.,CASSQGGLGDIQYF,TGCGCCAGCAGCCAAGGCGGGTTGGGGGACATTCAGTACTTC
TRBJ2-3,TRBD1,15,TRBV5-4,.,CASSNGQGSTDTQYF,TGTGCCAGCAGCAATGGACAGGGCAGCACAGATACGCAGTATTTT
TRBJ2-7,TRBD1,17,TRBV5-1,many,CASSLDVRGQGTYEQYF,TGCGCCAGCAGCTTGGATGTTCGCGGACAGGGAACCTACGAGCAGTACTTC
TRBJ1-6,.,15,TRBV12-3/TRBV12-4,.,CASSPGGVYNSPLHF,TGTGCCAGCAGCCCCGGGGGGGTCTATAATTCACCCCTCCACTTT
TRBJ1-5,.,16,TRBV27,few,CASSQLTESFNQPQHF,TGTGCCAGCAGTCAACTTACTGAAAGTTTCAATCAGCCCCAGCATTTT
TRBJ2-1,TRBD1,13,TRBV2,few,CAKTDRANNEQFF,TGTGCCAAGACGGACAGGGCGAACAATGAGCAGTTCTTC
TRBJ2-5,TRBD1,14,TRBV12-5,medium-sized,CASGLTGEQETQYF,TGTGCTAGTGGTTTGACAGGGGAGCAAGAGACCCAGTACTTC
TRBJ1-1,.,12,TRBV29-1,many,CSAGTGLTEAFF,TGCAGCGCGGGCACAGGGTTAACTGAAGCTTTCTTT
TRBJ1-6,TRBD1,14,TRBV7-2,many,CASSLRTGQSPLHF,TGTGCCAGCAGCCTCAGGACAGGGCAATCACCCCTCCACTTT
TRBJ1-5,.,15,TRBV7-2,many,CASSLVGDTLGSQHF,TGTGCCAGCAGCTTAGTAGGGGACACCTTAGGGTCCCAGCATTTT
TRBJ2-6,TRBD1,16,TRBV7-9,few,CASSLDRGPGANVLTF,TGTGCCAGCAGCTTAGACAGGGGGCCTGGGGCCAACGTCCTGACTTTC
TRBJ1-1,.,11,TRBV24-1,many,CATSEGGEAFF,TGTGCCACCAGTGAAGGGGGTGAAGCTTTCTTT
TRBJ2-6,.,15,TRBV12-3/TRBV12-4,many,CASSLWQSGANVLTF,TGTGCCAGCAGTTTATGGCAGTCTGGGGCCAACGTCCTGACTTTC
TRBJ1-6,.,17,TRBV11-3,many,CASSPGRDLFYNSPLHF,TGTGCCAGCAGTCCTGGTAGGGACCTCTTCTATAATTCACCCCTCCACTTT
TRBJ1-2,.,13,TRBV15,many,CATSRDRSYGYTF,TGTGCCACCAGCAGGGACAGATCCTATGGCTACACCTTC
TRBJ1-1,.,15,TRBV4-3,.,CASSQDYRGGTEAFF,TGCGCCAGCAGCCAAGATTACCGGGGTGGTACTGAAGCTTTCTTT
TRBJ1-1,.,14,TRBV10-2,many,CASTGGGVVTEAFF,TGCGCCAGCACCGGAGGTGGGGTTGTCACTGAAGCTTTCTTT
TRBJ1-2,TRBD1,15,TRBV25-1,many,CASSETGGFAGGYTF,TGTGCCAGCAGTGAGACAGGGGGCTTTGCGGGAGGCTACACCTTC
TRBJ2-3,.,15,TRBV11-2,few,CASSLAGRSTDTQYF,TGTGCCAGCAGCTTAGCGGGGAGATCCACAGATACGCAGTATTTT
TRBJ2-2,TRBD2,16,TRBV6-2/TRBV6-3,many,CASTTTERGNTGELFF,TGTGCCAGCACCACTACTGAGCGGGGGAACACCGGGGAGCTGTTTTTT
TRBJ2-1,.,16,TRBV7-8,few,CASSLTRLRIDNEQFF,TGTGCCAGCAGCCTGACTAGGCTGCGAATCGACAATGAGCAGTTCTTC
TRBJ1-2,.,13,TRBV6-2/TRBV6-3,.,CASTRIPGNGYTF,TGTGCCAGTACCCGAATACCAGGGAATGGCTACACCTTC
TRBJ2-3,.,14,TRBV9,.,CASSPGVRMDTQYF,TGTGCCAGCAGCCCCGGGGTCCGAATGGATACGCAGTATTTT
TRBJ1-3,.,14,TRBV12-5,many,CASGLPVGDYTIYF,TGTGCTAGTGGTTTGCCCGTGGGGGACTACACCATATATTTT
TRBJ1-2,.,15,TRBV11-2,.,CASSLSRGSEYGYTF,TGTGCCAGCAGCTTAAGCCGGGGTTCGGAGTATGGCTACACCTTC